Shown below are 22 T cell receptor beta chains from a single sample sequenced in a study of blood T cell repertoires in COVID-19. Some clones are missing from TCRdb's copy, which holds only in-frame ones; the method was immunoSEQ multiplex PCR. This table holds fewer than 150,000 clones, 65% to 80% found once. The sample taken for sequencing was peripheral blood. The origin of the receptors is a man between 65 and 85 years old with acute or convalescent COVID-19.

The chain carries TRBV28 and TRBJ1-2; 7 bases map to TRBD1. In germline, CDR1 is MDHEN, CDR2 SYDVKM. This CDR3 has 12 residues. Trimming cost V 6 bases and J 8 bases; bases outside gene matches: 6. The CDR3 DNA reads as TGTGCCAGCAGCCTGACAGGGAAGGGCTACACCTTC. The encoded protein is CASSLTGKGYTF.

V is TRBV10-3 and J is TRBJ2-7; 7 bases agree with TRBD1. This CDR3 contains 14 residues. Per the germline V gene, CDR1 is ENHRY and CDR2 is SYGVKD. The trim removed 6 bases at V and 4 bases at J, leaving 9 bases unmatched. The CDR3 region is CAIRTSGQSYEQYF. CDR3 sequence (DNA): TGTGCCATCAGAACTTCGGGACAGTCGTACGAGCAGTACTTC.

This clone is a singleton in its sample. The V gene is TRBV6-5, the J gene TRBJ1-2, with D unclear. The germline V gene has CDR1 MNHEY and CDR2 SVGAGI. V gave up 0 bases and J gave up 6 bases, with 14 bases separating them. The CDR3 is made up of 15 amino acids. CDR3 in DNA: TGTGCCAGCAGTTACTCGGCATTTGAGGAGGATGGCTACACCTTC. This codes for CASSYSAFEEDGYTF.

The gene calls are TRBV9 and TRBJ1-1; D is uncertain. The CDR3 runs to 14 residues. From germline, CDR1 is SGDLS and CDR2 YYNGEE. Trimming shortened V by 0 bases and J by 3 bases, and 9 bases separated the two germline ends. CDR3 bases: TGTGCCAGCAGCGTAGAAACACGTGACACTGAAGCTTTCTTT. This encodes CASSVETRDTEAFF.

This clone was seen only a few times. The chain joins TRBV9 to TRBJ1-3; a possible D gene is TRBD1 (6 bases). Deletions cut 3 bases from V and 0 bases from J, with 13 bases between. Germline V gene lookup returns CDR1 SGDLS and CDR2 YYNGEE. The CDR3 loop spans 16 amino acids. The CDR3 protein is CASSAQGTSSGNTIYF. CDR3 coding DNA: TGTGCCAGCAGCGCCCAGGGGACCTCCTCTGGAAACACCATATATTTT.

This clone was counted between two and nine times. CDR3 DNA sequence: TGTGCCAGCAGTTACCAGACAGGGCTCACTGAAGCTTTCTTT. It translates to CASSYQTGLTEAFF. The J gene is TRBJ1-1, the V gene TRBV6-5, with 7 bases identical to TRBD1. Trimming at V came to 2 bases and at J to 4 bases, leaving 4 bases not matched to a gene. Germline CDR1 and CDR2: MNHEY and SVGAGI. The CDR3 has 14 amino acids.

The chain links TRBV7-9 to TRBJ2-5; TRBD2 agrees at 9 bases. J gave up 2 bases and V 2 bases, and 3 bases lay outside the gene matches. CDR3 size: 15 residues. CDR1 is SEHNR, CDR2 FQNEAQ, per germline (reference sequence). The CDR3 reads CASSLYSGSQETQYF. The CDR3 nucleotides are TGTGCCAGCAGCTTATATAGCGGGAGTCAAGAGACCCAGTACTTC.

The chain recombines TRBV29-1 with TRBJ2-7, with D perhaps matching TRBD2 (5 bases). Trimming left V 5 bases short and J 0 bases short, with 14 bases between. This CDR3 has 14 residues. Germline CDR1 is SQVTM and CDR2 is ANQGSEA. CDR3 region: CSVTRWADSYEQYF. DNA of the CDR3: TGCAGCGTTACTAGGTGGGCGGACTCCTACGAGCAGTACTTC.

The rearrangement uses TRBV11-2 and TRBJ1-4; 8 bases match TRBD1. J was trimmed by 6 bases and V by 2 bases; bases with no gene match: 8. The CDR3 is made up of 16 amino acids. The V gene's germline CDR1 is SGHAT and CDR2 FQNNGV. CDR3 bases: TGTGCCAGCAGCTTACTCACAGGGGGTAGTGATGAAAAACTGTTTTTT. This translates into CASSLLTGGSDEKLFF. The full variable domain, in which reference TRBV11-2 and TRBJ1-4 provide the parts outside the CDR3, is EAGVAQSPRYKIIEKRQSVAFWCNPISGHATLYWYQQILGQGPKLLIQFQNNGVVDDSQLPKDRFSAERLKGVDSTLKIQPAKLEDSAVYLCASSLLTGGSDEKLFFGSGTQLSVL.

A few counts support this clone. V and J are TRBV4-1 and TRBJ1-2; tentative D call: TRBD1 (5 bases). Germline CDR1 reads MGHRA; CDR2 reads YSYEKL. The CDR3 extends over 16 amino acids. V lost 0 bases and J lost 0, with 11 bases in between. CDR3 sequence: CASSQEWRGTNYGYTF. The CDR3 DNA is TGCGCCAGCAGCCAAGAGTGGAGGGGTACTAACTATGGCTACACCTTC.

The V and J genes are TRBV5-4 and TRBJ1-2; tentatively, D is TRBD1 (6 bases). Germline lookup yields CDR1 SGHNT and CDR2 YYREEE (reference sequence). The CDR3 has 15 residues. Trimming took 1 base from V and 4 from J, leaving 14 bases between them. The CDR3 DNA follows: TGTGCCAGCAGCTTGTCCGGGACAACCTCCTATGGCTACACCTTC. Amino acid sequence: CASSLSGTTSYGYTF.

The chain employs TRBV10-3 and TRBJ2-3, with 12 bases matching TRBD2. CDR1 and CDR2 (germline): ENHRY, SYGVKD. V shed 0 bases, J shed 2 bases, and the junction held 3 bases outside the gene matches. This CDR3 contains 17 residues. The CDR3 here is CAISESLAGGDTDTQYF. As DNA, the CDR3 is TGTGCCATCAGTGAGTCTCTAGCGGGAGGGGACACAGATACGCAGTATTTT.

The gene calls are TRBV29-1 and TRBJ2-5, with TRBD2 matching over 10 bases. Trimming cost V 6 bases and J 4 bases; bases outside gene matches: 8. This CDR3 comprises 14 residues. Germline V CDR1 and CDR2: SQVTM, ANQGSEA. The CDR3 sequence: CSVQSGRASETQYF. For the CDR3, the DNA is TGCAGCGTCCAAAGCGGGAGGGCCTCAGAGACCCAGTACTTC.

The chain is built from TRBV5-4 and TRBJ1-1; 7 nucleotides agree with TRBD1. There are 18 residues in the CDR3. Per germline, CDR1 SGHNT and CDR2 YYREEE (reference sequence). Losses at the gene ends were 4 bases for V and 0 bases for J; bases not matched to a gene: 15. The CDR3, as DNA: TGTGCCAGCAGCAAGACAAGACAGGGAATCCGCATGAACACTGAAGCTTTCTTT. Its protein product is CASSKTRQGIRMNTEAFF.

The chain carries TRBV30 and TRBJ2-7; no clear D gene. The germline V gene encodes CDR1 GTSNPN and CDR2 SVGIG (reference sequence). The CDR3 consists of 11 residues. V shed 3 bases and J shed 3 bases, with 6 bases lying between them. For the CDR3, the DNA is TGTGCCTGGAGCTCTTTCTACGAGCAGTACTTC. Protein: CAWSSFYEQYF.

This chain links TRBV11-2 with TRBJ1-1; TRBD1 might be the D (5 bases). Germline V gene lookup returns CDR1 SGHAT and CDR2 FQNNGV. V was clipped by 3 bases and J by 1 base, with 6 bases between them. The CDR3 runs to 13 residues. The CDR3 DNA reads TGTGCCAGCAGCTTCGGACAGAACACTGAAGCTTTCTTT. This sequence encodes CASSFGQNTEAFF. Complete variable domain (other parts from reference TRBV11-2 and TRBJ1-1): EAGVAQSPRYKIIEKRQSVAFWCNPISGHATLYWYQQILGQGPKLLIQFQNNGVVDDSQLPKDRFSAERLKGVDSTLKIQPAKLEDSAVYLCASSFGQNTEAFFGQGTRLTVV.

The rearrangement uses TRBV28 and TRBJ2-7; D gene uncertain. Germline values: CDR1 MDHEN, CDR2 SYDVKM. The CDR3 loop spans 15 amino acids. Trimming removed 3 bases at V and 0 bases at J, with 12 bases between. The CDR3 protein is CASSLLRLVSYEQYF. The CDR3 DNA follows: TGTGCCAGCAGTTTGCTTCGACTGGTCTCCTACGAGCAGTACTTC.

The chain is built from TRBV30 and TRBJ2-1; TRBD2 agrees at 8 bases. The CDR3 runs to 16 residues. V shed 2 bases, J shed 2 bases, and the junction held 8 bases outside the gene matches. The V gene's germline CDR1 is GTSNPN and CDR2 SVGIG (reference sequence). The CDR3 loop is CAWSLAGAGAYNEQFF. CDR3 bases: TGTGCCTGGAGTCTCGCGGGAGCGGGGGCCTACAATGAGCAGTTCTTC.

CDR3 residues: CASSQGSQGNSPLHF. In nucleotides, the CDR3 is TGTGCCAGCAGCCAAGGATCACAGGGAAATTCACCCCTCCACTTT. This chain joins TRBV3-1 (or the pseudogene TRBV3-2) and TRBJ1-6; the D gene is possibly TRBD1 (6 bases). V shed 1 base and J shed 7 bases, with 11 bases lying between them. The CDR3 runs to 15 residues. Per germline, CDR1 LGHDT and CDR2 YNNKEL (reference sequence).

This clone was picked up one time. This CDR3 reads CASSLLGANEQFF. The CDR3 DNA reads as TGTGCCAGCAGTTTACTAGGGGCCAATGAGCAGTTCTTC. The rearrangement links TRBV27 to TRBJ2-1; TRBD1 is a possible D gene (5 bases). V was cut by 2 bases and J by 6 bases, with 8 bases left in between. Germline CDR1 and CDR2: MNHEY and SMNVEV (reference sequence). The CDR3 has 13 residues.

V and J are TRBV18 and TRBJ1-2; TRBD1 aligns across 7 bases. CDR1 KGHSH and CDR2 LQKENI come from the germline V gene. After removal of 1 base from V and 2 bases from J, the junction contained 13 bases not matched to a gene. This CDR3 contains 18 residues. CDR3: CASSPRDTPGQFNYGYTF. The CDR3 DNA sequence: TGTGCCAGCTCACCACGCGACACCCCGGGACAGTTCAACTATGGCTACACCTTC.

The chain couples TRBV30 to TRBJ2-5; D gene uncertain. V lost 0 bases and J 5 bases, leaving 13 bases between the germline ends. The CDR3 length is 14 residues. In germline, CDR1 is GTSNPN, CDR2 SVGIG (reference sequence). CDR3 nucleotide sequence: TGTGCCTGGAGTGTAAGTGTTCGGCGGGAGACCCAGTACTTC. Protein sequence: CAWSVSVRRETQYF.